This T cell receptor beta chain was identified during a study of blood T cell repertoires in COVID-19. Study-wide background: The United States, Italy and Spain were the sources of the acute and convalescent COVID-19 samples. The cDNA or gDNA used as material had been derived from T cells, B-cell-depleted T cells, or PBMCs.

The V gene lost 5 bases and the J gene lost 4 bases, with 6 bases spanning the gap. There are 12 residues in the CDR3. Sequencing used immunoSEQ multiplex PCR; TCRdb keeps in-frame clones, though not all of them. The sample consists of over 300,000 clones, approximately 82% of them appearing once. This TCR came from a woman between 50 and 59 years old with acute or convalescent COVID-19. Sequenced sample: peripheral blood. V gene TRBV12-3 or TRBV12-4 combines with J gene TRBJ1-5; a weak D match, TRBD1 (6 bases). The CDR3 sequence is CASSTGNQPQHF. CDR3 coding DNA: TGTGCCAGCAGTACAGGGAATCAGCCCCAGCATTTT.